These 2 T cell receptor beta chains came from one sample sequenced in a study of post-analysis software for immune sequencing data. Study-level points and caveats: TRBV5-6, TRBV5-1 and TRBV20-1 belonged to a set of roughly five TRBV segments that were more frequent in patients than controls.

Included in the TCR beta cDNA libraries were unique molecular identifiers. MiXCR, applied by TCRdb to the PCR reads, yields one record per CDR3 protein. Of 700,000 to 900,000 distinct CDR3 sequences listed, approximately 44% are singletons. These receptors have no identified antigens. The material sequenced was blood. The source of these receptors is a girl between 10 and 17 years old with multiple sclerosis.

This clonotype came up many times. The V gene is TRBV13, the J gene TRBJ2-5; D is unresolved. V gave up 3 bases and J gave up 1 base, with 6 bases separating them. This CDR3 is built from 13 residues. The germline V gene has CDR1 PRHDT and CDR2 FYEKMQ (reference sequence). CDR3 coding DNA: TGTGCCAGCAGCTTTCGTGGCCAAGAGACCCAGTACTTC. Amino acid sequence: CASSFRGQETQYF.

The J gene is TRBJ2-1, the V gene TRBV27, with unresolved D. The germline gives CDR1 MNHEY, CDR2 SMNVEV (reference sequence). The CDR3 consists of 15 residues. Trimming took 5 bases from V and 1 from J, leaving 12 bases between them. The CDR3 loop is CASSRYDTSYNEQFF. DNA of the CDR3: TGTGCCAGCAGTAGATATGACACGTCCTACAATGAGCAGTTCTTC.